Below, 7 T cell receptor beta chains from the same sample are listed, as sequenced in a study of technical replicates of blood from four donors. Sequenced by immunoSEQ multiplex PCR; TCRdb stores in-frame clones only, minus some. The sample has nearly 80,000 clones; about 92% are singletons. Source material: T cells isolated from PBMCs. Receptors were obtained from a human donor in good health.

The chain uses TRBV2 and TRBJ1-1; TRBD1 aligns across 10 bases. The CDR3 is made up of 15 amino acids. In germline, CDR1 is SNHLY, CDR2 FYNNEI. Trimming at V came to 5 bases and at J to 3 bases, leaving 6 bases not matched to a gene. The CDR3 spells CASSFGGQGDTEAFF. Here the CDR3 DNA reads TGTGCCAGCAGTTTCGGAGGACAGGGGGACACTGAAGCTTTCTTT.

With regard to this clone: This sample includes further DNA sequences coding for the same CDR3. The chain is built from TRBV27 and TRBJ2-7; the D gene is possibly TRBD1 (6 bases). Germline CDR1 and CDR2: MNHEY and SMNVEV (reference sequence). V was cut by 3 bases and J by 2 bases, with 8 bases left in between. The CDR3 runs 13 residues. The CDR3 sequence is CASSLGQTYEQYF. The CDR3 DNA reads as TGTGCCAGCAGTTTGGGACAAACCTACGAGCAGTACTTC.

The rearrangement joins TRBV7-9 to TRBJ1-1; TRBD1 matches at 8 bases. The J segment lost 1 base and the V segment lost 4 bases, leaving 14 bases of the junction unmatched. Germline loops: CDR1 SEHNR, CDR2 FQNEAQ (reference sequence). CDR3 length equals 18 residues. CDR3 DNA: TGTGCCAGCAGCTCATACGTATGGACAGGGCTGTCGAACACTGAAGCTTTCTTT. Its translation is CASSSYVWTGLSNTEAFF.

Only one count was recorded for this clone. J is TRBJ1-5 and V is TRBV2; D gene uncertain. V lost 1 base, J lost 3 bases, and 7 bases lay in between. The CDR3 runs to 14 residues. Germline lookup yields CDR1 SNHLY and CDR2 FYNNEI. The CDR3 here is CASSEDTNNQPQHF. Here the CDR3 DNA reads TGTGCCAGCAGTGAAGACACGAACAATCAGCCCCAGCATTTT.

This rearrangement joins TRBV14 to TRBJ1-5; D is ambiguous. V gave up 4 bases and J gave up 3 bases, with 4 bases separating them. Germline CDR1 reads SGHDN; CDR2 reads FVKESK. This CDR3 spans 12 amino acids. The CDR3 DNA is TGTGCCAGCAGCCTAAACAATCAGCCCCAGCATTTT. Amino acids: CASSLNNQPQHF.

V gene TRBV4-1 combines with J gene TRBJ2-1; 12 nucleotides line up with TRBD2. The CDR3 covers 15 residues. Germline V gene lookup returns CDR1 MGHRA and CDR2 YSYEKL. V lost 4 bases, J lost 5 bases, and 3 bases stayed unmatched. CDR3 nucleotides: TGCGCCAGCAGCCGACTAGCGGGAGTGAACAATGAGCAGTTCTTC. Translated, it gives CASSRLAGVNNEQFF.

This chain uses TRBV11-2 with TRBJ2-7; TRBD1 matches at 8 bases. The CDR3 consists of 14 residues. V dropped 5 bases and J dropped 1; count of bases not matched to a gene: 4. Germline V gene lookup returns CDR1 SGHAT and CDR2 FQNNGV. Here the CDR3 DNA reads TGTGCCAGCAGCAAAGGACAGGGTTCCTACGAGCAGTACTTC. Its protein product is CASSKGQGSYEQYF.